A single sample is the source of the 10 T cell receptor beta chains below, sequenced in a study of immune heterogeneity within non-small cell lung tumors. At roughly 610 ng per sample, bulk tumor genomic DNA provided the template. Spaced far apart, several biopsies were taken from each primary tumor during surgery. Curative operations were performed on patients who had untreated, newly diagnosed non-small cell lung cancer. A first 10-cycle multiplex round used 32 V-gene and 13 J-gene primers on TCR beta CDR3. Using its own MiXCR run on the multiplex PCR reads, TCRdb lists one record per CDR3 protein. The table includes under 25,000 distinct CDR3 sequences, roughly 29% detected once. Sequencing was carried out using lung tumor tissue. These receptors were obtained from a man between 35 and 55 years old with non-small cell lung cancer.

Relative to its sample, this clonotype is medium-sized. The V call is TRBV20-1, the J call TRBJ2-7; D remains ambiguous. The ends were cut back, 3 bases at V and 0 bases at J, with 12 bases in the middle. The CDR3 length is 14 residues. Germline CDR1 DFQATT, CDR2 SNEGSKA (reference sequence). The CDR3: CSASVYTGSYEQYF. As DNA, the CDR3 is TGCAGTGCTAGTGTGTACACCGGCTCCTACGAGCAGTACTTC.

CDR3 loop: CSARPGQLNTEAFF. In DNA form, the CDR3 reads TGCAGTGCTAGACCCGGACAGCTGAACACTGAAGCTTTCTTT. The chain recombines TRBV20-1 with TRBJ1-1; D is perhaps TRBD1 (6 bases). The CDR3 consists of 14 residues. Germline CDR1 is DFQATT and CDR2 is SNEGSKA (reference sequence). V shed 2 bases and J shed 0 bases, with 10 bases lying between them.

The V call is TRBV14, the J call TRBJ2-5; 13 bases match TRBD2. Germline V gene data show CDR1 as SGHDN and CDR2 as FVKESK. The length of the CDR3 is 17 residues. J gave up 2 bases and V 6 bases, and 9 bases lay outside the gene matches. This chain's CDR3 is CASRHRGLAGVQETQYF. The CDR3 DNA is TGTGCCAGCAGGCACCGAGGACTAGCGGGAGTTCAAGAGACCCAGTACTTC.

This chain joins TRBV6-2 or TRBV6-3 and TRBJ2-5; D remains unclear. The CDR3 sequence is 12 residues long. Germline V CDR1 and CDR2: MNHEY, SVGEGT. Trimming shortened V by 10 bases and J by 0 bases, and 9 bases separated the two germline ends. The CDR3: CATEMYQETQYF. The CDR3 DNA reads TGTGCCACTGAGATGTACCAAGAGACCCAGTACTTC.

The gene calls are TRBV7-2 and TRBJ1-2; no firm D call. The CDR3 covers 12 residues. With 1 base removed from V and 7 bases from J, the gap between germline ends came to 7 bases. Germline values: CDR1 SGHTA, CDR2 FQGNSA. The CDR3 sequence: CASSLVGGGYTF. As DNA, the CDR3 is TGTGCCAGCAGCTTAGTGGGTGGTGGCTACACCTTC.

Note on this clonotype: Just one base apart from a much larger clone, this may be a read error. The chain joins TRBV18 to TRBJ1-5; TRBD1 is a possible D gene (6 bases). The germline V and J ends were trimmed by 6 bases and 7 bases, with 10 bases remaining between them. Per germline, CDR1 KGHSH and CDR2 LQKENI. This CDR3 is built from 12 residues. CDR3 DNA sequence: TGTGCCAGCTCCGCAGGGGTGCAGCCCCAGCATTTT. This encodes CASSAGVQPQHF.

Regarding this clonotype: The junction shows a germline mismatch at one end, possibly a read error. The chain combines TRBV30 with TRBJ2-1; D is possibly TRBD1 or TRBD2 (5 bases each). Germline V lookup: CDR1 GTSNPN, CDR2 SVGIG (reference sequence). There are 13 residues in the CDR3. The CDR3 DNA sequence: TGTGCCTGGAGTACCCGAGAGGGGAATGAGCAGCTCTTC. It codes for CAWSTREGNEQLF.

This clonotype was observed a handful of times. The chain is built from TRBV11-3 and TRBJ2-3; TRBD1 matches 8 bases. The V gene end was trimmed by 0 bases and the J gene end by 1 base; junction bases not matched to a gene: 6. CDR3 length equals 17 residues. Germline V gene sequence: CDR1 SGHNT, CDR2 YENEEA. CDR3 protein: CASSLDQGALGTDTQYF. The CDR3 DNA is TGTGCCAGCAGCTTAGACCAGGGGGCTTTGGGCACAGATACGCAGTATTTT.

The J gene is TRBJ2-3, the V gene TRBV20-1; no reliable D call. The length of the CDR3 is 11 residues. Germline loops: CDR1 DFQATT, CDR2 SNEGSKA (reference sequence). Trimming left V 0 bases short and J 5 bases short, with 3 bases between. The CDR3 loop is CSARDIDTQYF. The CDR3, as DNA: TGCAGTGCTAGAGATATAGATACGCAGTATTTT.

The chain combines TRBV30 with TRBJ2-6; D unclear. CDR1 is GTSNPN and CDR2 is SVGIG in the germline V gene (reference sequence). Trimming removed 3 bases at V and 2 bases at J, with 11 bases between. The CDR3 is 15 residues long. DNA for the CDR3: TGTGCCTGGAGGCTCTGGAAACCTGGGGCCAACGTCCTGACTTTC. Encoded protein: CAWRLWKPGANVLTF. The whole variable domain, remainder taken from reference TRBV30 and TRBJ2-6, is SQTIHQWPATLVQPVGSPLSLECTVEGTSNPNLYWYRQAAGRGLQLLFYSVGIGQISSEVPQNLSASRPQDRQFILSSKKLLLSDSGFYLCAWRLWKPGANVLTFGAGSRLTVL.